The 20 T cell receptor beta chains presented below share a single source sample, sequenced in a study of shared clonotypes between healthy human individuals. Profiling relied on immunoSEQ multiplex PCR, and the TCRdb table lists in-frame clones only, not all of them. The sample lists about 2.1 million clones, just under 95% occurring once. CD45RO-negative cells were positively selected for CCR7, leaving out terminally differentiated effector memory CD45RA+ cells. The sample consisted of naive CD8+ T cells from PBMCs. Receptor source: a man aged 18-30 years in good health. Some clones in this sample may be carry-over from other donors' samples.

The chain couples TRBV5-1 to TRBJ1-1; D unresolved. V was clipped by 4 bases and J by 7 bases, with 20 bases between them. Per germline, CDR1 SGHRS and CDR2 YFSETQ. This CDR3 comprises 15 residues. The CDR3 region is CASSLSHAPYGEAFF. The CDR3 DNA follows: TGCGCCAGCAGCCTTTCACACGCCCCGTACGGTGAAGCTTTCTTT.

This chain connects TRBV19 to TRBJ1-2; tentative D call: TRBD1 (5 bases). The V and J ends lost 7 bases and 1 base respectively, with 10 bases between them. This CDR3 is 13 amino acids long. Germline V gene lookup returns CDR1 LNHDA and CDR2 SQIVND (reference sequence). CDR3 in amino acids: CASKDTSNYGYTF. CDR3 nucleotide sequence: TGTGCCAGTAAGGACACGAGTAACTATGGCTACACCTTC.

The chain employs TRBV28 and TRBJ2-3; D might be TRBD2 (7 bases). Per germline, CDR1 MDHEN and CDR2 SYDVKM. CDR3 length: 15 residues. V dropped 6 bases and J dropped 7 bases, with 20 bases sitting between them. The CDR3 nucleotides are TGTGCCAGCAGGAGGGGGGAGGGAGTGGGAAATACGCAGTATTTT. The encoded protein is CASRRGEGVGNTQYF. The full variable domain, with the rest looked up from reference TRBV28 and TRBJ2-3, is DVKVTQSSRYLVKRTGEKVFLECVQDMDHENMFWYRQDPGLGLRLIYFSYDVKMKEKGDIPEGYSVSREKKERFSLILESASTNQTSMYLCASRRGEGVGNTQYFGPGTRLTVL.

This chain connects TRBV19 to TRBJ2-1, with 11 bases lining up with TRBD2. J was trimmed by 4 bases and V by 5 bases; bases with no gene match: 7. In germline, CDR1 is LNHDA, CDR2 SQIVND (reference sequence). There are 16 residues in the CDR3. The CDR3 sequence is CASSPHSGREYNEQFF. The CDR3 DNA reads TGTGCCAGTAGTCCCCATAGCGGGAGGGAGTACAATGAGCAGTTCTTC.

The CDR3 DNA follows: TGTGCCACCCTACAGCGGACCCCTCTTAGAGGTATCTACGAGCAGTACTTC. It is translated as CATLQRTPLRGIYEQYF. J is TRBJ2-7 and V is TRBV6-4; perhaps TRBD2 as D (5 bases). Germline values: CDR1 MRHNA, CDR2 SNTAGT. CDR3 length equals 17 residues. Trimming shortened V by 10 bases and J by 3 bases, and 28 bases separated the two germline ends.

V gene TRBV7-9 combines with J gene TRBJ2-3; 14 bases map to TRBD2. The germline V gene has CDR1 SEHNR and CDR2 FQNEAQ (reference sequence). CDR3 size: 17 residues. The trim removed 1 base at V and 4 bases at J, leaving 4 bases unmatched. The CDR3 DNA reads as TGTGCCAGCAGCTTAGAGACTAGCGGGAGGGCCGCAGATACGCAGTATTTT. It translates to CASSLETSGRAADTQYF.

This clone was detected only a few times. Other DNA sequences within the sample encode an identical CDR3. In DNA, the CDR3 is TGTGCCAGCAGCTTAGCGGCGGGCGAGCAGTACTTC. Protein product: CASSLAAGEQYF. The genes are TRBV7-9 and TRBJ2-7; perhaps TRBD2 as D (5 bases). The V and J ends lost 0 bases and 6 bases respectively, with 6 bases between them. The CDR3 contains 12 residues. Germline loops: CDR1 SEHNR, CDR2 FQNEAQ (reference sequence).

The J gene is TRBJ1-2, the V gene TRBV10-3; 7 nucleotides line up with TRBD1. V shed 10 bases, J shed 13 bases, and the junction held 12 bases outside the gene matches. The CDR3 runs 11 residues. Germline CDR1 and CDR2: ENHRY and SYGVKD. CDR3 in DNA: TGTGCCACAAGGACAGGAGGGGCGCGCACCTTC. Its protein product is CATRTGGARTF.

A word on this clone: Other DNA sequences in the sample encode the same CDR3. This chain uses TRBV27 with TRBJ1-1; D gene unclear. This CDR3 has 13 amino acids. Trimming took 2 bases from V and 4 from J, leaving 8 bases between them. Per germline, CDR1 MNHEY and CDR2 SMNVEV (reference sequence). The CDR3 DNA follows: TGTGCCAGCAGTTTACGATTGGGCACTGAAGCTTTCTTT. Its protein is CASSLRLGTEAFF.

The chain employs TRBV5-1 and TRBJ2-7, with no clear D. There are 11 residues in the CDR3. Germline V CDR1 and CDR2: SGHRS, YFSETQ. The V gene lost 6 bases and the J gene lost 4 bases, with 8 bases spanning the gap. The CDR3 sequence: CASTLGYEQYF. CDR3 in DNA: TGCGCCAGCACTCTAGGGTACGAGCAGTACTTC.

This clone showed up just once. The gene calls are TRBV27 and TRBJ1-5; 9 nucleotides line up with TRBD1. CDR3 length equals 14 residues. The J segment lost 7 bases and the V segment lost 6 bases, leaving 7 bases of the junction unmatched. Germline loops: CDR1 MNHEY, CDR2 SMNVEV (reference sequence). DNA for the CDR3: TGTGCCAGCAGCCTTGGACAGGGGTGGCAGCCCCAGCATTTT. Protein: CASSLGQGWQPQHF.

DNA of the CDR3: TGTGCCAGCAGCTTGGAGCCGGGAAGCGAGCAGTACTTC. Protein product: CASSLEPGSEQYF. The rearrangement joins TRBV5-4 to TRBJ2-5, with a possible D match to TRBD2 (5 bases). Judging by the DNA end, TRBJ2-7 fits better; the J call may be wrong. The CDR3 totals 13 residues. The germline gives CDR1 SGHNT, CDR2 YYREEE (reference sequence).

This rearrangement joins TRBV2 to TRBJ2-3; 9 positions match TRBD1. V dropped 6 bases and J dropped 2; count of bases not matched to a gene: 3. There are 14 residues in the CDR3. Germline CDR1 is SNHLY and CDR2 is FYNNEI. This CDR3 reads CASSRTGDTDTQYF. In DNA, the CDR3 is TGTGCCAGCAGCAGGACAGGGGACACAGATACGCAGTATTTT.

This sequence joins TRBV2 and TRBJ2-3, with no clear D. V was trimmed by 5 bases and J by 5 bases, leaving 14 bases between them. Germline CDR1 is SNHLY and CDR2 is FYNNEI. The CDR3 sequence is 14 residues long. The CDR3 DNA follows: TGTGCCAGCAGTTCTAAGTTTAATCGAGATACGCAGTATTTT. This sequence encodes CASSSKFNRDTQYF.

J is TRBJ2-5 and V is TRBV28; TRBD2 might be the D (7 bases). CDR3 length equals 15 residues. Germline CDR1 and CDR2: MDHEN and SYDVKM. Trimming removed 4 bases at V and 5 bases at J, with 17 bases between. CDR3 bases: TGTGCCAGCAGTTCCTTTGGGGGGGGCGGGGAGACCCAGTACTTC. This gives the protein CASSSFGGGGETQYF.

The chain is built from TRBV15 and TRBJ1-3; D perhaps matches TRBD1 (6 bases). The CDR3 runs 17 residues. V was pared by 1 base and J by 0 bases, with 13 bases between. Germline CDR1 is LNHNV and CDR2 is YYDKDF (reference sequence). DNA of the CDR3: TGTGCCACCAGCAGAGGAGGGGACACATACTCTGGAAACACCATATATTTT. Translated, it gives CATSRGGDTYSGNTIYF. The whole variable domain, remainder taken from reference TRBV15 and TRBJ1-3, is DAMVIQNPRYQVTQFGKPVTLSCSQTLNHNVMYWYQQKSSQAPKLLFHYYDKDFNNEADTPDNFQSRRPNTSFCFLDIRSPGLGDTAMYLCATSRGGDTYSGNTIYFGEGSWLTVV.

The V call is TRBV2, the J call TRBJ2-5, with 15 positions matching TRBD2. Germline loops: CDR1 SNHLY, CDR2 FYNNEI. This CDR3 spans 17 amino acids. Trimming cost V 7 bases and J 5 bases; bases outside gene matches: 11. The CDR3 coding sequence is TGTGCCAGCACCTGGACTAGCGGGAGGGCCGGTTCGGAGACCCAGTACTTC. Its protein is CASTWTSGRAGSETQYF.

V gene TRBV9 combines with J gene TRBJ2-7; D possibly corresponds to TRBD2 (6 bases). The germline gives CDR1 SGDLS, CDR2 YYNGEE. The length of the CDR3 is 17 residues. The V and J ends lost 0 bases and 3 bases respectively, with 19 bases between them. CDR3 amino acids: CASSVGRGRPSVYEQYF. The CDR3 region has the DNA TGTGCCAGCAGCGTAGGTAGAGGCCGGCCTAGCGTCTACGAGCAGTACTTC.

This chain uses TRBV5-1 with TRBJ2-3; 8 bases agree with TRBD2. V dropped 7 bases and J dropped 1; count of bases not matched to a gene: 11. Germline V lookup: CDR1 SGHRS, CDR2 YFSETQ. This CDR3 region has 16 residues. CDR3 region: CASLPGLGGRTDTQYF. In nucleotides, the CDR3 is TGCGCCAGCCTCCCGGGACTAGGAGGCCGCACAGATACGCAGTATTTT. The variable domain in full, completed from reference TRBV5-1 and TRBJ2-3, reads KAGVTQTPRYLIKTRGQQVTLSCSPISGHRSVSWYQQTPGQGLQFLFEYFSETQRNKGNFPGRFSGRQFSNSRSEMNVSTLELGDSALYLCASLPGLGGRTDTQYFGPGTRLTVL.

J is TRBJ2-3 and V is TRBV29-1, with unresolved D. Germline-derived CDR1 and CDR2 are SQVTM and ANQGSEA. The CDR3 consists of 13 residues. With 6 bases removed from V and 5 bases from J, the gap between germline ends came to 15 bases. The CDR3: CSVPALVGDTQYF. The DNA for the CDR3 is TGCAGCGTCCCTGCTCTAGTTGGAGATACGCAGTATTTT.